Following are 6 T cell receptor beta chains from one sample sequenced in a study of Ad26.COV2.S vaccination and SARS-CoV-2 variants (dated by TCRdb to 2020 to 2022). Explained via the paper, the treatment or condition label denotes: 15 to 20 received Ad26.COV2.S at low or high dose, single or two shots; about 5 received placebo; per-sample allocation not given. Repertoires of vaccine and placebo recipients were sequenced from samples taken on day 63 after the first injection. Receptors were amplified or captured by the immunoSEQ multiplex PCR assay. In its TCRdb copy, this immuneACCESS table keeps in-frame sequences only and misses some clones. Where compared with another copy, unresolved V genes explain less than half of these, and the others have no known cause. For this sample there are some 520,000 clones; around nine tenths appear just once. The top ten constitute around 13% of the sample.

The source material was peripheral blood, sampled in a trial of Ad26.COV2.S vaccine versus placebo. The receptors shown here come from a person aged 18 to 59 who received the Ad26.COV2.S COVID-19 vaccine or a placebo.

V gene TRBV11-1 combines with J gene TRBJ2-7; D ambiguous. V dropped 5 bases and J dropped 6 bases, with 17 bases sitting between them. The CDR3 has 14 amino acids. Germline V gives CDR1 SGHAT, CDR2 FQDESV (reference sequence). CDR3 loop: CASSTIPSSGEQYF. The CDR3 coding sequence is TGTGCCAGCAGCACAATCCCCAGCTCGGGCGAGCAGTACTTC.

This clone was observed once. This rearrangement joins TRBV2 to TRBJ2-7, with 7 nucleotides matching TRBD1. The trim removed 4 bases at V and 3 bases at J, leaving 15 bases unmatched. Germline V lookup: CDR1 SNHLY, CDR2 FYNNEI. This CDR3 region has 17 residues. The CDR3 spells CASSGPALGQPLYEQYF. The CDR3 DNA is TGTGCCAGCAGTGGGCCCGCTTTGGGACAGCCACTCTACGAGCAGTACTTC.

V usage is TRBV6-1 and J usage is TRBJ1-1; 8 bases map to TRBD1. V shed 2 bases, J shed 4 bases, and the junction held 6 bases outside the gene matches. The CDR3 has 15 residues. From germline, CDR1 is MNHNS and CDR2 SASEGT. The CDR3: CASSERTGLGTEAFF. In DNA, the CDR3 is TGTGCCAGCAGTGAAAGGACAGGGTTGGGCACTGAAGCTTTCTTT.

The chain combines TRBV5-6 with TRBJ2-3; 12 positions agree with TRBD2. J lost 1 base, V lost 6 bases, and 12 bases had no gene match. Germline assignment: CDR1 SGHDT and CDR2 YYEEEE. The CDR3 has 18 residues. CDR3 amino acids: CASTPLTSGSTRTDTQYF. CDR3 nucleotides: TGTGCCAGCACCCCTTTGACTAGCGGGAGTACCCGCACAGATACGCAGTATTTT.

This clone has just one count. The rearrangement joins TRBV27 to TRBJ1-5, with 7 bases lining up with TRBD1. V dropped 5 bases and J dropped 3; count of bases not matched to a gene: 4. The CDR3 extends over 14 amino acids. CDR1 is MNHEY and CDR2 is SMNVEV in the germline V gene (reference sequence). CDR3 coding DNA: TGTGCCAGCAGTACCAGGGGGTACAATCAGCCCCAGCATTTT. It translates to CASSTRGYNQPQHF.

V usage is TRBV19 and J usage is TRBJ2-2, with TRBD2 identical over 14 bases. The germline V gene encodes CDR1 LNHDA and CDR2 SQIVND (reference sequence). The length of the CDR3 is 16 residues. After removal of 9 bases from V and 4 bases from J, the junction contained 7 bases not matched to a gene. CDR3 sequence (DNA): TGTGCCAGCGGGACTAGCGGGAGCCGGGTCACCGGGGAGCTGTTTTTT. Encoded protein: CASGTSGSRVTGELFF.